The clone carrying this TCR beta chain showed up just a few times. Antigen unknown. The 5'RACE template-switching step produced TCR cDNA and added a universal primer site and UMIs. MiXCR was run by TCRdb on the 5' RACE reads, yielding one entry per CDR3 protein. The sample has 120,000 to 150,000 distinct CDR3 sequences; about 8% are singletons. Germline V gene lookup returns CDR1 SGHTA and CDR2 FQGNSA. The CDR3 runs to 17 residues. Between the trimmed V and J ends, which lost 4 bases and 0 bases, there was a span of 16 bases. The data derive from a study of T cells after yellow fever vaccination. Findings and caveats of the study: At 96% for CD4 and about 91% for CD8, most primary-vaccination clones showed up again after the booster. Any FACS-sorted repertoire could hold abundant clonotypes that contaminate it from the bulk population.

The source was CD4+ T cells sorted from PBMCs, collected 5 days after the yellow fever booster vaccination. The TCR originated in a man aged 25-40 years who received the YFV17D yellow fever vaccine. The genes are TRBV7-2 and TRBJ2-1; maybe TRBD2 (6 bases). Written as DNA, the CDR3 is TGTGCCAGCAGCTCGCGCCCCCCTAGCGTCTCCTACAATGAGCAGTTCTTC. This codes for CASSSRPPSVSYNEQFF.